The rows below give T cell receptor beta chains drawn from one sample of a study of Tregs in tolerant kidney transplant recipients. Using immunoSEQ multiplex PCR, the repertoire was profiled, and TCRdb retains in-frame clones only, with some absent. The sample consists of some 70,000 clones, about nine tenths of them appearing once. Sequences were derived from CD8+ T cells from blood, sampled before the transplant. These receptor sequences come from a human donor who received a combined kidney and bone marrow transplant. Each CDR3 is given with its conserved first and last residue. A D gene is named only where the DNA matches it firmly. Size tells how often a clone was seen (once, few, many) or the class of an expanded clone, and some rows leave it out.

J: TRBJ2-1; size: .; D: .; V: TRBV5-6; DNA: TGTGCCAGCAGCCTTGAGGTAAATGAGCAGTTCTTC; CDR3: CASSLEVNEQFF
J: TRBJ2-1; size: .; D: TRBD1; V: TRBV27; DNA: TGTGCCAGCAGAGACAGGGGGGTATTCAATGAGCAGTTCTTC; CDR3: CASRDRGVFNEQFF
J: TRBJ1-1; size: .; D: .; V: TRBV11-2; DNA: TGTGCCAGCAGACTGATTTTGACAGGCATGAACACTGAAGCTTTCTTT; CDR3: CASRLILTGMNTEAFF
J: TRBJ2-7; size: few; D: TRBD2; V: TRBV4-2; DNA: TGTGCCAGCAGCTGGGAGCTAGCGGGAAGCTCCTACGAGCAGTACTTC; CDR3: CASSWELAGSSYEQYF
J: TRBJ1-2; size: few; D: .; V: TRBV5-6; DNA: TGTGCCAGCAGCTACCGGACACTTAACTATGGCTACACCTTC; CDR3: CASSYRTLNYGYTF
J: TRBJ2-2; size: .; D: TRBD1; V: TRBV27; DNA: TGTGCCAGCACCACGACAGGGGGCAACGGGGAGCTGTTTTTT; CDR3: CASTTTGGNGELFF
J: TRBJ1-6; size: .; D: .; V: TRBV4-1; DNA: TGCGCCAGCAGTAGCCCTGGGCAGGGTAATTCACCCCTCCACTTT; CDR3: CASSSPGQGNSPLHF
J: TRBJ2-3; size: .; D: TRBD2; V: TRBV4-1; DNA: TGCGCCAGCAGGCGGGCGGGACTAGCGACAGATACGCAGTATTTT; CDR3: CASRRAGLATDTQYF
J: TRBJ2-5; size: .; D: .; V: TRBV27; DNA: TGTGCCAGCAGCCCACTAGGGCTCGTGGAGACCCAGTACTTC; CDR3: CASSPLGLVETQYF
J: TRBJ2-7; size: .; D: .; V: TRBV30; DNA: TGTGCCTGGAATGTAATACCCCAGGCAACCCCCCCCTACGAGCAGTACTTC; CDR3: CAWNVIPQATPPYEQYF
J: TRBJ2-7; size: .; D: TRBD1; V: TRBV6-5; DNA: TGTGCCAGCAGCACCGGGACAGATTCCTCCTACGAGCAGTACTTC; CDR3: CASSTGTDSSYEQYF
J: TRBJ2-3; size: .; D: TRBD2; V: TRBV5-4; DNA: TGTGCCAGCAGCTCAGCGGGAGTGGGCACAGATACGCAGTATTTT; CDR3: CASSSAGVGTDTQYF
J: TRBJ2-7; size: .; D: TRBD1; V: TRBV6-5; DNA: TGTGCCAGCGATAATATGGGGACAGGCGAGCAGTACTTC; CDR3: CASDNMGTGEQYF
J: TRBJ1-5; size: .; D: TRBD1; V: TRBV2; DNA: TGTGCCAGCAGTACAGGGGTAAGCAATCAGCCCCAGCATTTT; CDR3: CASSTGVSNQPQHF
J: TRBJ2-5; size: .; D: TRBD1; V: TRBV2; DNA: TGTGCCAGCATACAGGGGCGTATGGGGACCCAGTACTTC; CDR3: CASIQGRMGTQYF
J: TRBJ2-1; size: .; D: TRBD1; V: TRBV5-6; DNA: TGTGCCAGCAGCTTTGGAATAACAGGGGGCGCATACAATGAGCAGTTCTTC; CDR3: CASSFGITGGAYNEQFF
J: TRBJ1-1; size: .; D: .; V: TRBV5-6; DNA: TGTGCCAGCAGCCAGCAAAGGGGTTGGACTGAAGCTTTCTTT; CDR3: CASSQQRGWTEAFF
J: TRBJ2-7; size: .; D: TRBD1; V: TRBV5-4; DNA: TGTGCCAGCAGCTATACGACAGGGGCCTACGAGCAGTACTTC; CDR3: CASSYTTGAYEQYF
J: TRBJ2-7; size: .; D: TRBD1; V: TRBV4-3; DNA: TGCGCCAGCAGCCAAGATTGGGACAGGGGTCAGAGCGAGCAGTACTTC; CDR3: CASSQDWDRGQSEQYF
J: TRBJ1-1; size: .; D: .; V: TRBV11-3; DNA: TGTGCCAGCAGCTTAGGAGGTGAAGCTTTCTTT; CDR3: CASSLGGEAFF
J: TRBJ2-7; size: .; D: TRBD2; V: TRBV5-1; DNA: TGCGCCAGCGGACTAGCGGGAGGCGAGCAGTACTTC; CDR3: CASGLAGGEQYF
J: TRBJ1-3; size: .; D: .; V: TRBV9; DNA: TGTGCCAGCAGCCTGGGAATCAGGGCGGCTGGAAACACCATATATTTT; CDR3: CASSLGIRAAGNTIYF
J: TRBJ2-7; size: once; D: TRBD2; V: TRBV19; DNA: TGTGCCAGTAGTATCGGGACTAGCAACTACGAGCAGTACTTC; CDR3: CASSIGTSNYEQYF
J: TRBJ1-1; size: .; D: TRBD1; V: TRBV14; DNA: TGTGCCAGCAGCCAATGGACAGGGGTTACTGAAGCTTTCTTT; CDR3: CASSQWTGVTEAFF
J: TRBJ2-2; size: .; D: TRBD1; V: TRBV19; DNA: TGTGCCAGTAGTATAGGGAGCAGGGGGCCCGCCGGGGAGCTGTTTTTT; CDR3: CASSIGSRGPAGELFF
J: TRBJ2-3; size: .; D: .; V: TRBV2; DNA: TGTGCCAGCCCTCCTGGACTTGCGGGGGCGGTCCAGGATACGCAGTATTTT; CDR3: CASPPGLAGAVQDTQYF
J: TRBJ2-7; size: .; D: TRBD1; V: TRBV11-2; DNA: TGTGCCAGCAGCAGCTCAGGGGGCGGATCCTACGAGCAGTACTTC; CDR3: CASSSSGGGSYEQYF
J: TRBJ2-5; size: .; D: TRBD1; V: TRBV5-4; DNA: TGTGCCAGCAGCTTCGGGACAGTACAAGAGACCCAGTACTTC; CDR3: CASSFGTVQETQYF
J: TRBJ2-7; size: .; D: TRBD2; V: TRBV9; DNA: TGTGCCAGCAGCGTAGGGGCTAGCGGGGACTACGAGCAGTACTTC; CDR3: CASSVGASGDYEQYF
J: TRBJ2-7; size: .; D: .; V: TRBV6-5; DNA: TGTGCCAGCAGTTACAATCCAGGAGAGCAGTACTTC; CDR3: CASSYNPGEQYF
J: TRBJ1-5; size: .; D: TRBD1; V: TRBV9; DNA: TGTGCCAGCAGCGTATCAACAGGGGTCGGTCAGCCCCAGCATTTT; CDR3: CASSVSTGVGQPQHF
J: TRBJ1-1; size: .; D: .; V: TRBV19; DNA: TGTGCCAGTAGTGCCCACAGGTTGAACACTGAAGCTTTCTTT; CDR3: CASSAHRLNTEAFF
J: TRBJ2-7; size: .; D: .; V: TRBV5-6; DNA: TGTGCCAGCAGCTTCCCCAGTGAAAGCTCCTACGAGCAGTACTTC; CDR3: CASSFPSESSYEQYF
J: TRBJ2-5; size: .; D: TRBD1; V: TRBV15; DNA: TGTGCCACCGGGACAGGGGGAGAGACCCAGTACTTC; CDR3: CATGTGGETQYF
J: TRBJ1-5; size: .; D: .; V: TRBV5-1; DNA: TGCGCCAGCAGCTTGGAACCCACAAGGGCAGGGCAGCCCCAGCATTTT; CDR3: CASSLEPTRAGQPQHF
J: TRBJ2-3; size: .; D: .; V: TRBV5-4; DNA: TGTGCCAGCAGCTTGGGACATCTGGTCACAGATACGCAGTATTTT; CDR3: CASSLGHLVTDTQYF
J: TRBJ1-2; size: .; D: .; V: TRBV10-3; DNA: TGTGCCATCAGTGAGTCGGAGGGTTTCTATGGCTACACCTTC; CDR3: CAISESEGFYGYTF